This TCR beta chain appears in the sequencing data of a study of T cells after yellow fever vaccination (dated by TCRdb to the late 2010s). Turning to the overall study: The SMART-Seq v4 Ultra Low Input RNA kit was used to prepare libraries from fractions with low cell numbers. The cohort comprised two healthy male donors, one aged 18 to 30 and one aged 30 to 40 years. To track T-cell clones before and after primary and booster YFV17D yellow fever vaccination, bulk TCR alpha and beta repertoires were sequenced longitudinally. Blood was drawn at multiple timepoints before and after primary and secondary immunization, with bulk PBMC replicates and cell subsets isolated.

Overall study outcomes, separate from this receptor: A small fraction of clonotypes showed up in both the CD4 and CD8 compartments, probably as a result of convergent recombination. Compared with the primary T-cell response, the secondary T-cell response was faster but weaker, reaching its peak on day 5 rather than on day 15. Because abundant contaminating clonotypes from the bulk population could be contained in FACS-sorted repertoires, computational filtering was required. The study included only a couple of donors, which limits how far the findings can be generalized. Most clones expanded after primary vaccination were re-detected after the booster (about 95% of CD4 and roughly 87% of CD8), suggesting broad memory maintenance.

Notes on this clonotype: Its antigen has not been determined. Per-nucleotide qualities are absent, and no much larger clonotype sits a single base away.

CDR1 and CDR2, per the germline V gene, are SGHRS and YFSETQ. Between the V and J ends, shortened by 0 bases and 5 bases respectively, the junction contains 8 bases. The CDR3 covers 13 residues, taking in both the cysteine and the phenylalanine. The DNA shown is the 39-base CDR3, in frame from base 1. The sample's treatment or condition label, in plain terms: live attenuated yellow fever vaccine strain. PBMCs were isolated from peripheral blood using a standard Ficoll-Paque protocol. CD4 and CD8 T-cell fractions were isolated with Dynabeads CD4 and CD8 positive selection kits. TriZol was used to extract RNA from bulk PBMCs, from CD4 and CD8 fractions, and from dextramer-positive and dextramer-negative fractions. TCR cDNA was synthesized by 5'RACE template switching, through which a universal primer site and unique molecular identifiers were introduced. Priming for cDNA synthesis came from both the TCR alpha and TCR beta constant segments. Library amplification involved two PCR steps, and the second step added sample barcodes and sequencing adapters. Sequencing of libraries was performed on Illumina HiSeq 2500 (2x100 bp) or NovaSeq (2x150 bp). The authors' pipeline ran thus. MIGEC was used to demultiplex reads and collapse the reads into UMI consensus sequences, and MiXCR was used for V(D)J alignment. Vaccine-responding clonotypes were defined with edgeR using replicate PBMC samples, requiring FDR below 0.01 and a log2 fold change above 5 up to day 15. Each bulk clonotype was labeled CD4 or CD8 based on which sequenced repertoire, CD4 or CD8, contained the clonotype at higher abundance. The public reads were quality trimmed at Q25 with fastp and then assembled into clones with MiXCR by TCRdb, keeping productive beta chains. Every distinct CDR3 protein forms one entry, paired with its most common genes and DNA. TCRdb's processing, not the authors' own work, is the source of the V and J calls. The table for this sample lists roughly 250,000 distinct CDR3 sequences; over 10% of them were counted only once. Roughly 0.5% of the sample is in the top ten clones.

The chain employs TRBV5-1 and TRBJ2-5; the D gene lacks a confident call. This clonotype was sampled from a man aged 25-45 years who received the YFV17D yellow fever vaccine. The sequences come from CD4+ T cells sorted from PBMCs, collected 45 days after the yellow fever booster vaccination. The nucleotide sequence reads TGCGCCAGCAGCTTGGTCGGATACGAGACCCAGTACTTC. Its protein product is CASSLVGYETQYF.